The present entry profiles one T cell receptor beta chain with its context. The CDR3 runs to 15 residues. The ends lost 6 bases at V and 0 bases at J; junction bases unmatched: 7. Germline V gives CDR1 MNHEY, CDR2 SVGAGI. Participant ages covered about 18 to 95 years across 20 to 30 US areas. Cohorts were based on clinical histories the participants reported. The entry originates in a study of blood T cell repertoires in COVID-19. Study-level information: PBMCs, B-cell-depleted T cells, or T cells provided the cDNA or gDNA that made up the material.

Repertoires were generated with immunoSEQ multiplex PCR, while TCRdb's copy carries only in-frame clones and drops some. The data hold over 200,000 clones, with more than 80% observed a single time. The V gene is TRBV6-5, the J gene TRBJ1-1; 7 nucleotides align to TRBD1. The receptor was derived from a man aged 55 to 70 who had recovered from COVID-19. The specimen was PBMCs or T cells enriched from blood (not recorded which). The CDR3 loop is CASRQRTGVNTEAFF. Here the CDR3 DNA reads TGTGCCAGCAGACAACGAACAGGGGTGAACACTGAAGCTTTCTTT.